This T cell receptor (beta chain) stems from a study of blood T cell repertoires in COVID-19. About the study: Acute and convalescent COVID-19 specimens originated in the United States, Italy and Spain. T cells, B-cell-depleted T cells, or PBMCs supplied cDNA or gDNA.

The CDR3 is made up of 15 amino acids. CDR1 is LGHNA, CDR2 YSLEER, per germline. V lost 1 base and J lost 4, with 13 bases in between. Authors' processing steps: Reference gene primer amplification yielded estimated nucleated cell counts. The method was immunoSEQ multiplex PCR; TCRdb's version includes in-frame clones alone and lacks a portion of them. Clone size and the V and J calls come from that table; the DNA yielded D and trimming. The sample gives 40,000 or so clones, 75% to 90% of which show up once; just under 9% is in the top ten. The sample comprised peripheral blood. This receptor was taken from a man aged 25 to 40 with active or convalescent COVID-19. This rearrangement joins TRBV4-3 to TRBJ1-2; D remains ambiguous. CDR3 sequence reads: CASSQGARSSYGYTF. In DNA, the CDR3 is TGCGCCAGCAGCCAAGGGGCCCGGTCCAGCTATGGCTACACCTTC.